This record concerns one T cell receptor beta chain sequence. Its antigen is unknown. Libraries were prepared by immunoSEQ multiplex PCR; TCRdb keeps only in-frame clonotypes and omits some of them. The sample lists 120,000 to 150,000 clones; about 92% were seen once. This sample is drawn from a study of T cell responses to AZD1222 COVID-19 vaccine. Notes on the study in general: Samples come after the peak T cell response, not at day 14. Nearly half of the spike-specific TCRs reportedly recognize variant regions that carry no mutations. Donor demographics were predominantly white British with a female majority; clonal diversity may be underestimated.

This clonotype was obtained from an adult in good health. Sample: peripheral blood, taken on day 0 of AZD1222 vaccination.

CDR3 in amino acids: CSVDYPDRVETDTQYF. DNA of the CDR3: TGCAGCGTTGATTACCCGGACAGGGTCGAAACAGATACGCAGTATTTT. This sequence joins TRBV29-1 and TRBJ2-3; 8 bases are shared with TRBD1. Losses at the gene ends were 3 bases for V and 3 bases for J; bases not matched to a gene: 11. In germline, CDR1 is SQVTM, CDR2 ANQGSEA. This CDR3 is built from 16 residues.